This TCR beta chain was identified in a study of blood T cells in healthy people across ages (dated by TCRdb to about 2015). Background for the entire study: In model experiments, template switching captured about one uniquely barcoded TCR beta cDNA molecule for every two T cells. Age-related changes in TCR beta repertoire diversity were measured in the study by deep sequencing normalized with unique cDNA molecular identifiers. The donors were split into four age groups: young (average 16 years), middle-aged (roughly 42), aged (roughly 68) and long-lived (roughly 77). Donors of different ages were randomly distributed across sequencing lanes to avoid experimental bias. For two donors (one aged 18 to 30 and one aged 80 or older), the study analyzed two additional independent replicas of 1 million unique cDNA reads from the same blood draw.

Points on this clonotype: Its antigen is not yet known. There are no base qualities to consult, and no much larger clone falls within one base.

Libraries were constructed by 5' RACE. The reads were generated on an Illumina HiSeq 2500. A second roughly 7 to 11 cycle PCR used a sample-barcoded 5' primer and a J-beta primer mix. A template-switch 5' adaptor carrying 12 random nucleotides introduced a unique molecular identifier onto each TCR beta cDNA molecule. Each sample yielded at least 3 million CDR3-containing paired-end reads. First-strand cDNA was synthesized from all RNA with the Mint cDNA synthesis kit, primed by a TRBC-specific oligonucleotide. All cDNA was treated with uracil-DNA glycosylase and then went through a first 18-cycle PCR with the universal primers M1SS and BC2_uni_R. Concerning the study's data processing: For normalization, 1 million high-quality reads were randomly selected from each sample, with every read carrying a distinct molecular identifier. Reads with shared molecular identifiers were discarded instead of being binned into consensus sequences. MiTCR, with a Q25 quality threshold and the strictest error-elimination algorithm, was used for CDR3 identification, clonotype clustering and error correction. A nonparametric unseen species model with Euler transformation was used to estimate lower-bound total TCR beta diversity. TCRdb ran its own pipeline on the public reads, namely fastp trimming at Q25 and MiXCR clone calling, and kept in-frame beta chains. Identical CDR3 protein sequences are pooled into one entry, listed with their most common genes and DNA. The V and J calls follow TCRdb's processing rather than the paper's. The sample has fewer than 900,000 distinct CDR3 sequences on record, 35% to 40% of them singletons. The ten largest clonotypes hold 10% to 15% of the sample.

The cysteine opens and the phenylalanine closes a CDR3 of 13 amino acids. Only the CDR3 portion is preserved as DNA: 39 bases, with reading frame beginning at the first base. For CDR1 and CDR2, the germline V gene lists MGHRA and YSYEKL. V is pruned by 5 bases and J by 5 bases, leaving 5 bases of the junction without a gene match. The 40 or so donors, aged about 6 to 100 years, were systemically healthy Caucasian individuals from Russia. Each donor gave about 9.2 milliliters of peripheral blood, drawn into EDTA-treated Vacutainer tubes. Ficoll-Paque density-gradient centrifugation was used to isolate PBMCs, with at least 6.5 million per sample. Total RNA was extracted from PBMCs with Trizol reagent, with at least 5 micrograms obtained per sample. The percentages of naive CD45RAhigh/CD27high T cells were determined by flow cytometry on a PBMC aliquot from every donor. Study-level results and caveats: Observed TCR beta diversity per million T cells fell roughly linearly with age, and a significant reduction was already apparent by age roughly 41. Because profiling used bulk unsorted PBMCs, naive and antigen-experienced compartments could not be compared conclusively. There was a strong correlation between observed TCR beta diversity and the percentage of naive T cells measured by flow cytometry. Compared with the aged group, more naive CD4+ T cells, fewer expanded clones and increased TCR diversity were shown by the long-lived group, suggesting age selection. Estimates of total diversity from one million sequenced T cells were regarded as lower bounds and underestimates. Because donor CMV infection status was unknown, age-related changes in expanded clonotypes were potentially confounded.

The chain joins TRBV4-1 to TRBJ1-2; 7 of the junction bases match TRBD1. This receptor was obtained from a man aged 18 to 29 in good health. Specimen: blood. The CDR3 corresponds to CASSVRDSYGYTF. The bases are TGCGCCAGCAGCGTCCGGGACAGTTATGGCTACACCTTC.